This passage covers 31 T cell receptor beta chains from one sample sequenced in a study of cytomegalovirus exposure and HLA in healthy donors. PCR primers comprised 60 Vbeta and 13 Jbeta primers. Clones were read by immunoSEQ multiplex PCR, and TCRdb kept only the in-frame ones, dropping some. The table has around 180,000 clones, roughly nine tenths seen once. Sequencing used PBMCs. The receptor set was obtained from a girl in the first two years of life in good health and CMV-seronegative.

The V call is TRBV7-9, the J call TRBJ1-2; D gene uncertain. The CDR3 runs 15 residues. Germline CDR1 reads SEHNR; CDR2 reads FQNEAQ (reference sequence). V lost 4 bases and J 2 bases, leaving 14 bases between the germline ends. CDR3 region: CASSYPLRANYGYTF. The CDR3 DNA reads TGTGCCAGCAGCTATCCGCTCCGAGCAAACTATGGCTACACCTTC. Looking up the rest from reference TRBV7-9 and TRBJ1-2 gives the full variable domain: DTGVSQNPRHKITKRGQNVTFRCDPISEHNRLYWYRQTLGQGPEFLTYFQNEAQLEKSRLLSDRFSAERPKGSFSTLEIQRTEQGDSAMYLCASSYPLRANYGYTFGSGTRLTVV.

The chain is built from TRBV5-7 and TRBJ2-7; 9 bases fit TRBD1. TRBV5-7 is treated as an ORF (open reading frame) with a function not yet certain. V shed 8 bases and J 3 bases; nucleotides not matched to a gene: 9. The CDR3 has 14 residues. The CDR3 spells CARQQGAGCYEQYF. The CDR3 DNA follows: TGTGCCAGACAACAGGGGGCCGGTTGCTACGAGCAGTACTTC.

With regard to this clone: The junction differs from germline at one of its ends, possibly a read error. This sequence joins TRBV29-1 and TRBJ1-1; D gene uncertain. The germline gives CDR1 SQVTM, CDR2 ANQGSEA. CDR3 size: 13 residues. CDR3 sequence: CSVQSRLNAEAFF. Here the CDR3 DNA reads TGCAGCGTGCAATCCCGACTGAACGCTGAAGCTTTCTTT.

This clone has a single count. V is TRBV2 and J is TRBJ1-2; 7 bases map to TRBD1. Germline V CDR1 and CDR2: SNHLY, FYNNEI. There are 15 residues in the CDR3. The trim removed 5 bases at V and 3 bases at J, leaving 9 bases unmatched. For the CDR3, the DNA is TGTGCCAGCAGTTCCCAGGGGGGCTCGGACTATGGCTACACCTTC. It codes for CASSSQGGSDYGYTF.

The chain uses TRBV2 and TRBJ1-2; D perhaps matches TRBD1 (5 bases). The V and J ends lost 7 bases and 9 bases respectively, with 21 bases between them. CDR1 is SNHLY and CDR2 is FYNNEI in the germline V gene. The CDR3 extends over 14 amino acids. The CDR3 DNA sequence: TGTGCCAGCATCGCCAGCGGGGGACTTATACGCTACACCTTC. Protein: CASIASGGLIRYTF.

This clone appeared once. A read error may produce the germline difference seen at one junction end. J is TRBJ1-2 and V is TRBV7-9; D gene uncertain. The germline V gene encodes CDR1 SEHNR and CDR2 FQNEAQ (reference sequence). There are 11 residues in the CDR3. CDR3 in amino acids: CSSSLGRGYTF. The DNA for the CDR3 is TGTTCCAGCAGCTTAGGTCGTGGCTACACCTTC.

In DNA form, the CDR3 reads TGCGCCAGCAGCCTGAACCCGGGACAGCACAATCAGCCCCAGCATTTT. This codes for CASSLNPGQHNQPQHF. V usage is TRBV4-1 and J usage is TRBJ1-5, with 7 bases lining up with TRBD1. V was clipped by 4 bases and J by 3 bases; unmatched bases: 9. The CDR3 runs to 16 residues. Germline CDR1 and CDR2: MGHRA and YSYEKL.

This chain connects TRBV9 to TRBJ1-1; D gene unclear. Deletions cut 7 bases from V and 12 bases from J, with 16 bases between. In germline, CDR1 is SGDLS, CDR2 YYNGEE. The length of the CDR3 is 11 residues. The CDR3 sequence: CASDGPRGPFF. CDR3 nucleotide sequence: TGTGCCAGCGATGGCCCCCGGGGTCCTTTCTTT. Using reference TRBV9 and TRBJ1-1 for the parts outside the CDR3, the full variable domain is DSGVTQTPKHLITATGQRVTLRCSPRSGDLSVYWYQQSLDQGLQFLIQYYNGEERAKGNILERFSAQQFPDLHSELNLSSLELGDSALYFCASDGPRGPFFGQGTRLTVV.

The genes are TRBV27 and TRBJ2-3; D remains ambiguous. Trimming stripped 5 bases from V and 2 bases from J, with 17 bases between. The germline V gene encodes CDR1 MNHEY and CDR2 SMNVEV (reference sequence). CDR3 size: 16 residues. This chain's CDR3 is CASSRLSPQHTDTQYF. CDR3 sequence (DNA): TGTGCCAGCAGTCGACTTTCCCCTCAACACACAGATACGCAGTATTTT.

The rearrangement uses TRBV5-1 and TRBJ2-3, with 9 nucleotides matching TRBD2. Germline values: CDR1 SGHRS, CDR2 YFSETQ. The junction had 3 bases not matched to a gene; V was cut back by 0 bases and J by 1 base. The CDR3 consists of 16 residues. In DNA form, the CDR3 reads TGCGCCAGCAGCTTGGTTCGGACTAGCGGCACAGATACGCAGTATTTT. Residues: CASSLVRTSGTDTQYF.

The chain carries TRBV6-5 and TRBJ2-3; possible D gene TRBD2, 5 bases. The CDR3 is 15 amino acids. The ends were cut back, 0 bases at V and 0 bases at J, with 7 bases in the middle. Germline assignment: CDR1 MNHEY and CDR2 SVGAGI. In DNA form, the CDR3 reads TGTGCCAGCAGTTACTCGAGCGGTAGCACAGATACGCAGTATTTT. Protein sequence: CASSYSSGSTDTQYF.

The rearrangement uses TRBV19 and TRBJ2-7, with a weak D call TRBD1 (6 bases). Germline V lookup: CDR1 LNHDA, CDR2 SQIVND (reference sequence). The CDR3 is 15 amino acids. With 3 bases removed from V and 2 bases from J, the gap between germline ends came to 14 bases. CDR3 bases: TGTGCCAGTAGTATCTATGCTTCAGGGGCCTACGAGCAGTACTTC. Its translation: CASSIYASGAYEQYF.

With regard to this clone: The junction does not match germline at one end; this may be a read error. The genes are TRBV5-1 and TRBJ2-3; 13 bases map to TRBD2. Germline V lookup: CDR1 SGHRS, CDR2 YFSETQ. The CDR3 is made up of 13 amino acids. The CDR3 DNA follows: TGCGCCAGCAGCTTGGGAACTAGCGGGGGGGTGGATTTT. This gives the protein CASSLGTSGGVDF.

This chain links TRBV5-1 with TRBJ1-4; 9 bases are a match to TRBD1. The V and J ends lost 2 bases and 6 bases, in that order; junction bases with no gene match: 5. The CDR3 loop spans 15 amino acids. Germline CDR1 reads SGHRS; CDR2 reads YFSETQ. CDR3 nucleotides: TGCGCCAGCAGCTTCGGGGACAGGGATGATGAAAAACTGTTTTTT. It yields the protein CASSFGDRDDEKLFF.

The rearrangement uses TRBV9 and TRBJ2-1; maybe TRBD2 (5 bases). This CDR3 spans 15 amino acids. The V gene's germline CDR1 is SGDLS and CDR2 YYNGEE. V lost 3 bases and J 9 bases, leaving 19 bases between the germline ends. The CDR3 spells CASSAGELEWSEQFF. The DNA of the CDR3 is TGTGCCAGCAGCGCCGGGGAGCTAGAATGGAGTGAGCAGTTCTTC.

J is TRBJ2-7 and V is TRBV9; TRBD1 aligns across 8 bases. The J segment lost 5 bases and the V segment lost 0 bases, leaving 4 bases of the junction unmatched. In germline, CDR1 is SGDLS, CDR2 YYNGEE. CDR3 length equals 14 residues. CDR3 bases: TGTGCCAGCAGCGTAGGACAGGGGATCAACGAGCAGTACTTC. Translation: CASSVGQGINEQYF.

The chain links TRBV6-5 to TRBJ1-2; D uncertain. Trimming took off 5 bases at V and 5 bases at J, with 12 bases between the two ends. CDR1 is MNHEY, CDR2 SVGAGI, per germline. This CDR3 region has 13 residues. The CDR3 protein is CASSEAPPYGYTF. Written as DNA, the CDR3 is TGTGCCAGCAGTGAGGCACCACCATATGGCTACACCTTC.

This chain connects TRBV27 to TRBJ1-2; perhaps TRBD1 as D (5 bases). V was clipped by 4 bases and J by 7 bases, with 13 bases between them. In germline, CDR1 is MNHEY, CDR2 SMNVEV (reference sequence). The CDR3 contains 13 residues. The CDR3 coding sequence is TGTGCCAGCAGTTCTCAGGGTAGGGGTGGCTACACCTTC. Residues: CASSSQGRGGYTF.

This chain joins TRBV4-1 and TRBJ2-5; 11 nucleotides align to TRBD2. The J call may be mistaken, given a closer DNA end match to TRBJ2-7. CDR1 MGHRA and CDR2 YSYEKL come from the germline V gene. The CDR3 is made up of 16 amino acids. CDR3 sequence: CASSHLSGGASYEQYF. The CDR3 bases are TGCGCCAGCAGCCACCTTAGCGGGGGGGCCTCCTACGAGCAGTACTTC.

The rearrangement links TRBV25-1 to TRBJ2-1; 9 bases map to TRBD2. The CDR3 runs to 17 residues. Looked up from germline, CDR1 is MGHDK and CDR2 is SYGVNS. V dropped 7 bases and J dropped 8; count of bases not matched to a gene: 18. The CDR3: CASTPSWTSAYGDEQFF. The CDR3 DNA reads as TGTGCCAGCACCCCCTCCTGGACTAGCGCATACGGGGATGAGCAGTTCTTC.

V and J are TRBV6-1 and TRBJ2-1; TRBD2 agrees at 8 bases. This CDR3 is 15 amino acids long. Germline CDR1 MNHNS, CDR2 SASEGT. The V segment lost 3 bases and the J segment 7 bases; nucleotides outside the gene matches: 8. In DNA form, the CDR3 reads TGTGCCAGCAGTGAGGGCTCGGGGGGGCCTAATGAGCAGTTCTTC. It translates to CASSEGSGGPNEQFF.

This sequence joins TRBV4-1 and TRBJ2-1; D is unresolved. Trimming removed 0 bases from V and 2 bases from J, with 8 bases in between. The CDR3 extends over 15 amino acids. Germline V gene data show CDR1 as MGHRA and CDR2 as YSYEKL. The CDR3 protein is CASSQESRPYNEQFF. CDR3 DNA sequence: TGCGCCAGCAGCCAAGAATCTAGGCCCTACAATGAGCAGTTCTTC.

This chain connects TRBV9 to TRBJ2-5, with D tentatively TRBD2 (6 bases). Germline V lookup: CDR1 SGDLS, CDR2 YYNGEE. The CDR3 has 14 amino acids. Trimming removed 0 bases at V and 4 bases at J, with 10 bases between. The CDR3 nucleotides read TGTGCCAGCAGCGTAGAGGCGGGACTAGAGACCCAGTACTTC. Protein sequence: CASSVEAGLETQYF.

CDR3 amino acids: CAIRGHGDSPLHF. The DNA of the CDR3 is TGTGCCATCAGAGGACACGGAGATTCACCCCTCCACTTT. The chain employs TRBV10-3 and TRBJ1-6; a weak D match, TRBD1 (5 bases). This CDR3 contains 13 residues. V shed 6 bases and J shed 8 bases, with 11 bases lying between them. Germline-derived CDR1 and CDR2 are ENHRY and SYGVKD.

This clone was recorded once. The J gene is TRBJ2-7, the V gene TRBV7-9; 8 bases are shared with TRBD1. Trimming took 5 bases from V and 3 from J; bases not matched to a gene: 12. This CDR3 is 16 amino acids long. CDR1 SEHNR and CDR2 FQNEAQ come from the germline V gene (reference sequence). This chain's CDR3 is CASSNFTGGVIYEQYF. In nucleotides, the CDR3 is TGTGCCAGCAGCAACTTTACAGGGGGAGTCATCTACGAGCAGTACTTC.

The chain is built from TRBV6-1 and TRBJ1-3; TRBD1 aligns across 9 bases. Germline V gene lookup returns CDR1 MNHNS and CDR2 SASEGT. CDR3 size: 18 residues. Trimming took 2 bases from V and 0 from J; bases not matched to a gene: 8. This CDR3 reads CASSEWGQGRSSGNTIYF. The CDR3 coding sequence is TGTGCCAGCAGTGAATGGGGACAGGGACGGAGCTCTGGAAACACCATATATTTT.

V is TRBV7-8 and J is TRBJ2-7; D is unclear. The CDR3 runs 13 residues. Trimming left V 5 bases short and J 3 bases short, with 11 bases between. CDR1 is SGHVS, CDR2 FQNEAQ, per germline. The CDR3 spells CASSPSSGYEQYF. CDR3 nucleotide sequence: TGTGCCAGCAGCCCCTCCTCGGGCTACGAGCAGTACTTC.

This chain links TRBV13 with TRBJ1-2; the D gene is possibly TRBD1 (6 bases). The CDR3 sequence is 16 residues long. From germline, CDR1 is PRHDT and CDR2 FYEKMQ (reference sequence). V gave up 0 bases and J gave up 2 bases, with 13 bases separating them. The CDR3: CASSLGRTVLNYGYTF. The CDR3 region has the DNA TGTGCCAGCAGCTTAGGAAGGACAGTGTTAAACTATGGCTACACCTTC.

The chain is built from TRBV5-1 and TRBJ2-7, with 7 bases fitting TRBD2. The CDR3 loop spans 13 amino acids. Trimming cost V 1 base and J 2 bases; bases outside gene matches: 0. Germline V lookup: CDR1 SGHRS, CDR2 YFSETQ. In DNA, the CDR3 is TGCGCCAGCAGCTTGACTAGCGCCTACGAGCAGTACTTC. Its translation is CASSLTSAYEQYF.

The gene calls are TRBV5-1 and TRBJ2-7, with TRBD2 identical over 12 bases. The J segment lost 4 bases and the V segment lost 0 bases, leaving 5 bases of the junction unmatched. This CDR3 has 16 amino acids. The germline V gene encodes CDR1 SGHRS and CDR2 YFSETQ. CDR3 region: CASSLGRTSGVYEQYF. CDR3 sequence (DNA): TGCGCCAGCAGCTTGGGTCGGACTAGCGGGGTGTACGAGCAGTACTTC.

This clone turned up a few times. This chain uses TRBV5-4 with TRBJ1-1; D is unclear. CDR1 SGHNT and CDR2 YYREEE come from the germline V gene (reference sequence). The CDR3 totals 13 residues. V lost 4 bases and J lost 7, with 14 bases in between. In nucleotides, the CDR3 is TGTGCCAGCAGCCACATTGCGGATCTTGAAGCTTTCTTT. Amino acid sequence: CASSHIADLEAFF.